These 26 T cell receptor beta chains came from one sample sequenced in a study of CD8 T cells in ankylosing spondylitis. Using its own MiXCR run on the 5' RACE reads, TCRdb lists one record per CDR3 protein. The sample holds 350,000 or so distinct CDR3 sequences, approximately 8% seen once. These TCRs' antigens remain unknown. Whole-study findings and limits: Characteristic of ankylosing spondylitis blood, it appeared, was a TCR beta motif comprising roughly 8 highly homologous variants.

Sequencing was done on a sample of blood, either unsorted or a sorted T cell fraction (not recorded which). Every receptor here comes from a male donor with ankylosing spondylitis.

This clonotype has ten or more counts. This sequence joins TRBV29-1 and TRBJ2-1; D is possibly TRBD2 (6 bases). CDR3 length: 14 residues. The germline V gene has CDR1 SQVTM and CDR2 ANQGSEA. Trimming cost V 1 base and J 2 bases, with 9 bases left between them. The CDR3 here is CSVEGDSAYNEQFF. The CDR3 region has the DNA TGCAGCGTTGAAGGGGACTCGGCCTACAATGAGCAGTTCTTC.

A few counts support this clonotype. This chain uses TRBV6-2 or TRBV6-3 with TRBJ1-3; D is ambiguous. The CDR3 covers 12 residues. With 7 bases removed from V and 0 bases from J, the gap between germline ends came to 4 bases. Germline-derived CDR1 and CDR2 are MNHEY and SVGEGT. CDR3 nucleotides: TGTGCCAGCATCTCCTCTGGAAACACCATATATTTT. Amino acids: CASISSGNTIYF.

The V gene is TRBV28, the J gene TRBJ1-2; 7 nucleotides align to TRBD1. The ends lost 2 bases at V and 7 bases at J; junction bases unmatched: 4. CDR3 size: 13 residues. Germline loops: CDR1 MDHEN, CDR2 SYDVKM. The CDR3 reads CASSLRGPGGYTF. DNA of the CDR3: TGTGCCAGCAGTTTAAGGGGGCCTGGTGGCTACACCTTC.

This clonotype was observed a handful of times. The chain couples TRBV20-1 to TRBJ1-1, with TRBD1 as a possible D gene (5 bases). Germline V gene lookup returns CDR1 DFQATT and CDR2 SNEGSKA (reference sequence). The CDR3 is made up of 14 amino acids. V was shortened by 5 bases and J by 4 bases, with 17 bases between the two germline ends. The CDR3 protein is CSAAYWRGFTEAFF. The DNA for the CDR3 is TGCAGTGCTGCATACTGGAGGGGATTCACTGAAGCTTTCTTT.

There are a few counts of this clonotype. The V gene is TRBV6-1, the J gene TRBJ2-3; 7 bases map to TRBD1. The CDR3 is 13 amino acids. Unmatched junction bases numbered 6, after V lost 7 bases and J lost 5 bases. Germline loops: CDR1 MNHNS, CDR2 SASEGT. This CDR3 is CASTPRQGDTQYF. The CDR3 DNA sequence: TGTGCCAGCACCCCCCGACAGGGAGATACGCAGTATTTT.

In this sample, this clonotype turned up a few times. The V and J genes are TRBV12-3 or TRBV12-4 and TRBJ2-5, with a possible D match to TRBD1 (5 bases). The CDR3 sequence is 15 residues long. V lost 3 bases to trimming and J lost 2 bases, with 13 bases between them. For the CDR3, the DNA is TGTGCCAGCAGTTTGCAGTGGACATTACAAGAGACCCAGTACTTC. It encodes CASSLQWTLQETQYF.

This clonotype was counted a few times. The CDR3 is CASSEGGVTEAFF. The CDR3 nucleotides read TGTGCCAGCAGTGAAGGGGGTGTCACTGAAGCTTTCTTT. V usage is TRBV2 and J usage is TRBJ1-1, with D unclear. The V gene's germline CDR1 is SNHLY and CDR2 FYNNEI. This CDR3 has 13 residues. Trimming removed 1 base at V and 4 bases at J, with 7 bases between.

This clonotype was seen many times. This sequence joins TRBV5-1 and TRBJ1-1; no clear D. V lost 1 base, J lost 7 bases, and 11 bases lay in between. Germline CDR1 is SGHRS and CDR2 is YFSETQ. The CDR3 consists of 13 residues. CDR3 region: CASSLTAAVEAFF. CDR3 coding DNA: TGCGCCAGCAGCTTGACGGCGGCGGTTGAAGCTTTCTTT.

The rearrangement links TRBV5-1 to TRBJ1-5; weak D call: TRBD1 (5 bases). CDR3 length: 15 amino acids. Germline CDR1 and CDR2: SGHRS and YFSETQ. V was cut by 7 bases and J by 3 bases, with 17 bases left in between. Here the CDR3 DNA reads TGCGCCAGCCGCTATGGGACGGACCTCAATCAGCCCCAGCATTTT. It translates to CASRYGTDLNQPQHF. Drawing the rest from reference TRBV5-1 and TRBJ1-5, the complete variable domain is KAGVTQTPRYLIKTRGQQVTLSCSPISGHRSVSWYQQTPGQGLQFLFEYFSETQRNKGNFPGRFSGRQFSNSRSEMNVSTLELGDSALYLCASRYGTDLNQPQHFGDGTRLSIL.

This clonotype appeared a few times. The V call is TRBV9, the J call TRBJ1-5; TRBD1 matches at 7 bases. CDR3 length: 13 amino acids. The ends lost 3 bases at V and 5 bases at J; junction bases unmatched: 2. Germline V lookup: CDR1 SGDLS, CDR2 YYNGEE. CDR3 sequence (DNA): TGTGCCAGCAGCGCACAGGGGTATCAGCCCCAGCATTTT. Translated: CASSAQGYQPQHF.

The chain recombines TRBV20-1 with TRBJ1-2; D not certain. Germline CDR1 is DFQATT and CDR2 is SNEGSKA (reference sequence). The CDR3 runs 10 residues. V was cut by 3 bases and J by 5 bases, with 4 bases left in between. The CDR3 DNA reads as TGCAGTGCTAGGACATATGGCTACACCTTC. This codes for CSARTYGYTF.

This clonotype was detected ten times or more. CDR3 amino acids: CASSDPTFYTEAFF. CDR3 sequence (DNA): TGTGCCAGCAGCGACCCGACTTTCTACACTGAAGCTTTCTTT. The chain links TRBV7-8 to TRBJ1-1; D gene uncertain. The CDR3 has 14 amino acids. Trimming stripped 5 bases from V and 3 bases from J, with 13 bases between. Germline V CDR1 and CDR2: SGHVS, FQNEAQ.

The table lists this clonotype with a few counts. V is TRBV5-1 and J is TRBJ2-1; tentative D call: TRBD2 (6 bases). The CDR3 covers 14 residues. Germline V gives CDR1 SGHRS, CDR2 YFSETQ. Trimming left V 2 bases short and J 9 bases short, with 15 bases between. CDR3 amino acids: CASSFSGVNGEQFF. DNA of the CDR3: TGCGCCAGCAGCTTCTCGGGAGTGAATGGTGAGCAGTTCTTC.

This clonotype was observed a handful of times. The chain recombines TRBV30 with TRBJ2-3; D gene ambiguous. CDR1 GTSNPN and CDR2 SVGIG come from the germline V gene (reference sequence). V shed 6 bases and J shed 5 bases, with 18 bases lying between them. The length of the CDR3 is 14 residues. The CDR3 sequence is CACSWELIGDTQYF. CDR3 coding DNA: TGTGCCTGTTCCTGGGAACTAATAGGAGATACGCAGTATTTT.

A remark on this clonotype: A much larger clone lies one base from this, so it may be a read error. Here the CDR3 DNA reads TGTGCCTGCAGTTTTGGCGAGGACACTGAAGCTTTCTTT. The encoded protein is CACSFGEDTEAFF. This chain uses TRBV12-3 or TRBV12-4 with TRBJ1-1, with D uncertain. This CDR3 spans 13 amino acids.

The V call is TRBV18, the J call TRBJ1-2; D might be TRBD1 (5 bases). Germline V gene data show CDR1 as KGHSH and CDR2 as LQKENI. The CDR3 sequence is 14 residues long. Trimming stripped 3 bases from V and 5 bases from J, with 13 bases between. The CDR3 bases are TGTGCCAGCTCACCTACTCAGGGAGAGTATGGCTACACCTTC. This encodes CASSPTQGEYGYTF.

This clonotype has a count of ten or more. J is TRBJ2-5 and V is TRBV29-1, with D possibly being TRBD1 (6 bases). This CDR3 is built from 12 residues. Trimming cost V 7 bases and J 0 bases, with 9 bases left between them. The germline V gene has CDR1 SQVTM and CDR2 ANQGSEA. CDR3: CSGGQYQETQYF. CDR3 DNA: TGCAGCGGCGGACAGTACCAAGAGACCCAGTACTTC.

This clonotype occurred a few times. The chain couples TRBV9 to TRBJ1-6; the match to TRBD1 covers 9 bases. Trimming cost V 4 bases and J 10 bases; bases outside gene matches: 6. Germline V gene sequence: CDR1 SGDLS, CDR2 YYNGEE. The CDR3 contains 14 residues. DNA of the CDR3: TGTGCCAGCAGCACCGGGACAGGGCGATCACCCCTCCACTTT. Protein: CASSTGTGRSPLHF.

This clonotype has a handful of counts. The chain carries TRBV12-3 or TRBV12-4 and TRBJ2-3, with 10 positions matching TRBD2. J was trimmed by 4 bases and V by 6 bases; bases with no gene match: 7. The CDR3 covers 15 residues. CDR3 residues: CASSPSGRAPDTQYF. In nucleotides, the CDR3 is TGTGCCAGCAGCCCCAGCGGGAGGGCCCCAGATACGCAGTATTTT.

This clonotype has more than one count but fewer than ten. The rearrangement joins TRBV10-3 to TRBJ1-5; tentatively, D is TRBD1 (5 bases). With 0 bases removed from V and 0 bases from J, the gap between germline ends came to 9 bases. The germline gives CDR1 ENHRY, CDR2 SYGVKD. The CDR3 loop spans 16 amino acids. The CDR3 coding sequence is TGTGCCATCAGTGAGTCGACAGCCTATAGCAATCAGCCCCAGCATTTT. It is translated as CAISESTAYSNQPQHF.

This clonotype was detected a few times. The chain is built from TRBV29-1 and TRBJ2-3, with no clear D. V gave up 4 bases and J gave up 6 bases, with 11 bases separating them. Germline values: CDR1 SQVTM, CDR2 ANQGSEA. CDR3 length: 12 amino acids. CDR3 sequence reads: CSVGGAEDTQYF. The CDR3 nucleotides read TGCAGCGTTGGAGGCGCCGAGGATACGCAGTATTTT.

This clonotype was seen only a few times. This chain joins TRBV7-2 and TRBJ2-5; 7 bases line up with TRBD1. J lost 5 bases, V lost 1 base, and 4 bases had no gene match. The CDR3 sequence is 14 residues long. CDR1 is SGHTA and CDR2 is FQGNSA in the germline V gene. The CDR3 sequence is CASSLVYRGETQYF. The CDR3, as DNA: TGTGCCAGCAGCTTAGTTTACAGGGGTGAGACCCAGTACTTC.

V usage is TRBV5-1 and J usage is TRBJ2-2; TRBD1 matches 7 bases. Germline V gene data show CDR1 as SGHRS and CDR2 as YFSETQ. The CDR3 contains 16 residues. The ends lost 4 bases at V and 4 bases at J; junction bases unmatched: 10. The CDR3 spells CASSTRTGGPTGELFF. For the CDR3, the DNA is TGCGCCAGCAGCACCCGGACAGGCGGGCCCACCGGGGAGCTGTTTTTT.

The chain employs TRBV12-3 or TRBV12-4 and TRBJ1-2; 7 bases align to TRBD1. CDR3 length equals 15 residues. The ends lost 6 bases at V and 2 bases at J; junction bases unmatched: 9. The CDR3 reads CASRGVGGSNYGYTF. As DNA, the CDR3 is TGTGCCAGCAGGGGGGTAGGGGGCTCAAACTATGGCTACACCTTC.

The chain employs TRBV5-6 and TRBJ1-2; 7 bases agree with TRBD1. Looked up from germline, CDR1 is SGHDT and CDR2 is YYEEEE. With 4 bases clipped from V and 8 bases from J, the junction kept 14 bases outside the gene matches. The CDR3 has 15 residues. Here the CDR3 DNA reads TGTGCCAGCAGCCCCGATACGGGGACAGTGCGGGGCTACACCTTC. Translating it yields CASSPDTGTVRGYTF.

The chain uses TRBV4-1 and TRBJ1-5; a possible D gene is TRBD1 (5 bases). The CDR3 consists of 16 residues. CDR1 and CDR2 from the germline V gene are MGHRA and YSYEKL. V dropped 1 base and J dropped 1 base, with 11 bases sitting between them. Here the CDR3 reads CASSQGRVSSNQPQHF. The CDR3 DNA reads TGCGCCAGCAGCCAAGGCAGGGTTTCGAGCAATCAGCCCCAGCATTTT.